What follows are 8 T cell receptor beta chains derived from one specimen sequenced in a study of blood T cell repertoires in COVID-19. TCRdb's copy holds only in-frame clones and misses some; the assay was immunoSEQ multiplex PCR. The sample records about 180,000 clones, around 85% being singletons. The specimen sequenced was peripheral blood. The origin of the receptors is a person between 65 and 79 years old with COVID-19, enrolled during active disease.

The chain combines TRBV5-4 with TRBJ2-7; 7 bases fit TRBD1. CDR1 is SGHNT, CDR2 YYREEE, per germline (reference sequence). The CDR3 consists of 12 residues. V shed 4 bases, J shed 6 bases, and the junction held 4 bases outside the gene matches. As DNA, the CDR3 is TGTGCCAGCAGCCAAAGGACAGGCGAGCAGTACTTC. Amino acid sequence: CASSQRTGEQYF.

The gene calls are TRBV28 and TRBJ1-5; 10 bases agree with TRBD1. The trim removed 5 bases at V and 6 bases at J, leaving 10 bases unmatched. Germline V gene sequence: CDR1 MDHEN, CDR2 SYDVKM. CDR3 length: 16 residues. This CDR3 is CASSDPTGGFSQPQHF. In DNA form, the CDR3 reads TGTGCCAGCAGTGACCCGACAGGGGGCTTCAGTCAGCCCCAGCATTTT.

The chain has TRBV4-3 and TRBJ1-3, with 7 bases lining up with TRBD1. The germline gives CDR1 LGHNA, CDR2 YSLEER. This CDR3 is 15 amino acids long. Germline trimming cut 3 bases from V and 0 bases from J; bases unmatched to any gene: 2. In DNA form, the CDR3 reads TGCGCCAGCAGCCAGGGACAGAGCTCTGGAAACACCATATATTTT. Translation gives CASSQGQSSGNTIYF.

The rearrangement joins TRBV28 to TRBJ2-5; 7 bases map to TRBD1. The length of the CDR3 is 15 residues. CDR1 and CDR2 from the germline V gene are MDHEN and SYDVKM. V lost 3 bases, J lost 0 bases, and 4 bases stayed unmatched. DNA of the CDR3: TGTGCCAGCAGTTTGCTCGGGACAGACCAAGAGACCCAGTACTTC. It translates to CASSLLGTDQETQYF.

CDR3 in amino acids: CATSDFRGEQYF. In nucleotides, the CDR3 is TGTGCCACCAGTGATTTCAGGGGCGAGCAGTACTTC. The chain employs TRBV24-1 and TRBJ2-7; D is possibly TRBD1 (6 bases). V was pared by 1 base and J by 6 bases, with 6 bases between. Germline V gene sequence: CDR1 KGHDR, CDR2 SFDVKD. The CDR3 totals 12 residues.

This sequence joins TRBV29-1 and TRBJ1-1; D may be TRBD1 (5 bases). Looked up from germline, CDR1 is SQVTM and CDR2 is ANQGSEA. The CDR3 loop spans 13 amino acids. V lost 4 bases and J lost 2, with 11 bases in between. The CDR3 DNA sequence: TGCAGCGTTGCCGGCAGGGTAAACACTGAAGCTTTCTTT. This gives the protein CSVAGRVNTEAFF.

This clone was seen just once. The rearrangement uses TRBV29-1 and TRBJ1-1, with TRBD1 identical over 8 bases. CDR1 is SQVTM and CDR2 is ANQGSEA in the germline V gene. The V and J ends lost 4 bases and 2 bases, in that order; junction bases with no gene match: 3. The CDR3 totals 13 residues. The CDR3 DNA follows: TGCAGCGTTGTCAGGGGGCAAAACACTGAAGCTTTCTTT. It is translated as CSVVRGQNTEAFF.

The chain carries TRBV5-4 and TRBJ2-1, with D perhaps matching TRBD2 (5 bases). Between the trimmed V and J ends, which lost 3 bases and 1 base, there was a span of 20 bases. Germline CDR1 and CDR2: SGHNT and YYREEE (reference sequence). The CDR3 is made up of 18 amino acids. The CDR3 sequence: CASSSLFGGSLSYNEQFF. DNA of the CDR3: TGTGCCAGCAGCTCGTTGTTTGGCGGGTCGCTATCCTACAATGAGCAGTTCTTC.